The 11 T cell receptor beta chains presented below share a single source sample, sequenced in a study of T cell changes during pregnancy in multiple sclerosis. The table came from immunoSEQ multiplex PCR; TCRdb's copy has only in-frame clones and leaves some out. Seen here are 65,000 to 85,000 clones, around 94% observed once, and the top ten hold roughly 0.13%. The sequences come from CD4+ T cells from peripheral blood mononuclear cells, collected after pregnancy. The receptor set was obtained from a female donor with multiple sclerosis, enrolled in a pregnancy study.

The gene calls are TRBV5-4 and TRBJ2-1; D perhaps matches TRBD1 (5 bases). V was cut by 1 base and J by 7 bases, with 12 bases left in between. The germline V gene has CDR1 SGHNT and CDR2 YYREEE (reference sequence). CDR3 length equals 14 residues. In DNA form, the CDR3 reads TGTGCCAGCAGCTTGCGCAGGGCAGTGAATGAGCAGTTCTTC. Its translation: CASSLRRAVNEQFF.

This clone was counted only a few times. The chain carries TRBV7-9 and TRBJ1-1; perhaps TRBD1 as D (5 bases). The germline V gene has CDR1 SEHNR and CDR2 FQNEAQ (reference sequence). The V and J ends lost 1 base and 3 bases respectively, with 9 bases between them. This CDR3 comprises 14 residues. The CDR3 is CASSLVQGYTEAFF. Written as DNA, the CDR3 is TGTGCCAGCAGCTTAGTGCAGGGATACACTGAAGCTTTCTTT.

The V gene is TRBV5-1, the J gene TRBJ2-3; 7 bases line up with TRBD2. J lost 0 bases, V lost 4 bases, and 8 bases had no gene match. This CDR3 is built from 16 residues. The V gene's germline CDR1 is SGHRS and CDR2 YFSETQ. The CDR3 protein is CASSGLAVTSTDTQYF. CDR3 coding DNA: TGCGCCAGCAGCGGGCTAGCGGTGACTAGCACAGATACGCAGTATTTT.

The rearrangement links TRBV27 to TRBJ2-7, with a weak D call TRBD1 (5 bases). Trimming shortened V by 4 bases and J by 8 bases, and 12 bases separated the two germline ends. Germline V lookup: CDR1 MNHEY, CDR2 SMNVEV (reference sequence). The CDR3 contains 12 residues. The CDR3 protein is CASSSNGAKQYF. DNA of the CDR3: TGTGCCAGCAGTTCGAATGGGGCCAAGCAGTACTTC.

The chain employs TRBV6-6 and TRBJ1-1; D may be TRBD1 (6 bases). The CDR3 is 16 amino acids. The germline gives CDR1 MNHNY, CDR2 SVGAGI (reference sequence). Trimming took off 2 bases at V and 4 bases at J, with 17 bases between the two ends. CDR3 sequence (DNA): TGTGCCAGCAGTTACGGGGGGGCGCGCCGTGGCACTGAAGCTTTCTTT. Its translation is CASSYGGARRGTEAFF.

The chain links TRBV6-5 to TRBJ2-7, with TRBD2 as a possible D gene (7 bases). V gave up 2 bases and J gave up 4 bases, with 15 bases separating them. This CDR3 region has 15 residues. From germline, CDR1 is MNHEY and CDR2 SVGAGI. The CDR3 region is CASSYGGGLGYEQYF. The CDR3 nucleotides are TGTGCCAGCAGTTACGGGGGGGGCCTCGGATACGAGCAGTACTTC.

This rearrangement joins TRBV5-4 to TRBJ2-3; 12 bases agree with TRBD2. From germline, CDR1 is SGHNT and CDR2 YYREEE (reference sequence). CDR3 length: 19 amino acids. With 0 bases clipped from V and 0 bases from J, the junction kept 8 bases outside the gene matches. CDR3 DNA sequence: TGTGCCAGCAGCTTGGAAGTGACTAGCGGGAGAGCTAGCACAGATACGCAGTATTTT. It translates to CASSLEVTSGRASTDTQYF.

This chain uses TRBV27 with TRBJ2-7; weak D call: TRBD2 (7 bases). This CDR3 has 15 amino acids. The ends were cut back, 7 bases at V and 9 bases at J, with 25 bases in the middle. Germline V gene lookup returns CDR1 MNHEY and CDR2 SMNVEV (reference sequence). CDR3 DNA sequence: TGTGCCAGCAAGAGGGGGAGGGCCAGACAATGGGTGCAGTACTTC. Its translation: CASKRGRARQWVQYF.

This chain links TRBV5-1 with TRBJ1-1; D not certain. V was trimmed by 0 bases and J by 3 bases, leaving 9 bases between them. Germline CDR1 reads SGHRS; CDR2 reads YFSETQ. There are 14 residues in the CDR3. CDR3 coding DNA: TGCGCCAGCAGCTTGGCGCAGGATCACACTGAAGCTTTCTTT. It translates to CASSLAQDHTEAFF. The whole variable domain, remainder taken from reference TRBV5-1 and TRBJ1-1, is KAGVTQTPRYLIKTRGQQVTLSCSPISGHRSVSWYQQTPGQGLQFLFEYFSETQRNKGNFPGRFSGRQFSNSRSEMNVSTLELGDSALYLCASSLAQDHTEAFFGQGTRLTVV.

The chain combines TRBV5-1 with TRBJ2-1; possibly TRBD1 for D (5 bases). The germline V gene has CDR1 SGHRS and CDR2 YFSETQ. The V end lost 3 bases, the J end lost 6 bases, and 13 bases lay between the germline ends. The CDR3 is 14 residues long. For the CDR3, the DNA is TGCGCCAGCAGCTACGGACACCCGGGCAATGAGCAGTTCTTC. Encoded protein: CASSYGHPGNEQFF.

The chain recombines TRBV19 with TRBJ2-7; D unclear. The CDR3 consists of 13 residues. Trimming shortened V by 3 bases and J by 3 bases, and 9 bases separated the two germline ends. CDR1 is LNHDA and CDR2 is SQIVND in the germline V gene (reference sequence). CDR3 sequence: CASSISPGYEQYF. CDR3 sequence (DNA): TGTGCCAGTAGTATTAGCCCGGGCTACGAGCAGTACTTC.